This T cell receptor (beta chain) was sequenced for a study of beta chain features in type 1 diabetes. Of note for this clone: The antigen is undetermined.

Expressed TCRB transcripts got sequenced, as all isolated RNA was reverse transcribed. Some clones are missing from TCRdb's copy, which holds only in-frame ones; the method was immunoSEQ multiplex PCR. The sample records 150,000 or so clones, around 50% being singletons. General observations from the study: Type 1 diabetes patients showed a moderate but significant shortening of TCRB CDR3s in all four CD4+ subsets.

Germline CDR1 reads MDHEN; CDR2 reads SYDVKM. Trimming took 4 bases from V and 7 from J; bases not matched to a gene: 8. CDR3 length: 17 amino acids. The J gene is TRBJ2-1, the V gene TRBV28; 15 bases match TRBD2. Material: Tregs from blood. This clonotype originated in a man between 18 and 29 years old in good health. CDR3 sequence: CASSSWTSGRVWNEQFF. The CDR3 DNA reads TGTGCCAGCAGTTCGTGGACTAGCGGGAGGGTATGGAATGAGCAGTTCTTC.